The clone carrying this T cell receptor beta chain was seen only a few times. Its specificity is not known. Assembly of TCR beta libraries relied on iRepertoire HTBI primers together with Arm-PCR of CDR3 regions. TCRdb independently ran MiXCR on the multiplex PCR reads; one entry per CDR3 protein. The sample records around 340,000 distinct CDR3 sequences, about 20% being singletons. This entry belongs to a study of regulatory T cells in long-lasting Graves disease. The study's findings and limits: The researchers studied only peripheral blood, not thyroid tissue.

Time point indicated: persistent/refractory GD, antithyroid drugs over 5 years with positive TRAb. PBMC RNA was the source of the TCR library. Sequencing was performed on peripheral blood mononuclear cells (PBMCs), taken when the disease was refractory, from a patient treated with antithyroid drugs. The receptor comes from a female donor with Graves disease.

The CDR3 coding sequence is TGTGCCAGTAGTCCCGGGACGTCGAGGTCTAACTATGGCTACACCTTC. It yields the protein CASSPGTSRSNYGYTF. The chain recombines TRBV19 with TRBJ1-2; D may be TRBD1 (5 bases). Germline-derived CDR1 and CDR2 are LNHDA and SQIVND (reference sequence). The CDR3 sequence is 16 residues long. Trimming stripped 5 bases from V and 0 bases from J, with 16 bases between. Drawing the rest from reference TRBV19 and TRBJ1-2, the complete variable domain is DGGITQSPKYLFRKEGQNVTLSCEQNLNHDAMYWYRQDPGQGLRLIYYSQIVNDFQKGDIAEGYSVSREKKESFPLTVTSAQKNPTAFYLCASSPGTSRSNYGYTFGSGTRLTVV.